These T cell receptor beta chains were read from a single sample in a study of blood T cell repertoires in COVID-19. Clones were sequenced by immunoSEQ multiplex PCR, and TCRdb holds only the in-frame ones, with some missing. Seen here are 250,000 to 300,000 clones, about 90% observed once, and the top ten hold about a tenth. The specimen sequenced was peripheral blood. These receptors were taken from a woman in her seventies with COVID-19, enrolled during active disease. Both conserved end residues are part of each CDR3. The D gene is left open where the match is weak. Clone size is shown for a subset of rows, as once, few, many or a class of expanded clone.

size: .; V: TRBV7-2; D: TRBD2; J: TRBJ2-7; DNA: TGTGCCAGCAGCTTACTAGCGGGAGGCCGGGAGCAGTACTTC; CDR3: CASSLLAGGREQYF
size: .; V: TRBV9; D: TRBD2; J: TRBJ2-7; DNA: TGTGCCAGCAGCGTAGGGGGAGGGACCCGTTACGAGCAGTACTTC; CDR3: CASSVGGGTRYEQYF
size: .; V: TRBV24-1; D: .; J: TRBJ2-2; DNA: TGTGCCACCAGCACACCAGGCGCAGCGAACACCGGGGAGCTGTTTTTT; CDR3: CATSTPGAANTGELFF
size: once; V: TRBV5-1; D: TRBD1; J: TRBJ2-5; DNA: TGCGCCAGCAGCTTGGTGGCAGGGGGCGGAGAGACCCAGTACTTC; CDR3: CASSLVAGGGETQYF
size: .; V: TRBV5-4; D: TRBD1; J: TRBJ1-2; DNA: TGTGCCAGCAGCCCGAGGACAGGGGGGCGTGATGGCTACACCTTC; CDR3: CASSPRTGGRDGYTF
size: .; V: TRBV9; D: .; J: TRBJ1-6; DNA: TGTGCCAGCAGCGGCGGGTCCACGGGTAATTCACCCCTCCACTTT; CDR3: CASSGGSTGNSPLHF
size: .; V: TRBV3-1/TRBV3-2; D: .; J: TRBJ1-5; DNA: TGTGCCAGCAGCCGAACTAAAAAGCCTGCCAGTGATCAGCCCCAGCATTTT; CDR3: CASSRTKKPASDQPQHF
size: once; V: TRBV7-3; D: .; J: TRBJ1-5; DNA: TGTGCCAGCAGCTTACCAGATCAGCCCCAGCATTTT; CDR3: CASSLPDQPQHF
size: few; V: TRBV30; D: .; J: TRBJ1-4; DNA: TGTGCCTGGAGTTTCAGGGAACGCTATTTTAATGAAAAACTGTTTTTT; CDR3: CAWSFRERYFNEKLFF
size: many; V: TRBV19; D: .; J: TRBJ1-3; DNA: TGTGCCAGTAGTAGCGGCTCTGGAAACACCATATATTTT; CDR3: CASSSGSGNTIYF
size: few; V: TRBV27; D: .; J: TRBJ1-1; DNA: TGTGCCAGCAGTTTTAGAGGGACTCCCCTGGGGAACACTGAAGCTTTCTTT; CDR3: CASSFRGTPLGNTEAFF
size: .; V: TRBV11-1; D: TRBD1; J: TRBJ2-1; DNA: TGTGCCAGCAACGATCGGGACAGGGGGTTCTACAATGAGCAGTTCTTC; CDR3: CASNDRDRGFYNEQFF
size: .; V: TRBV7-6; D: TRBD1; J: TRBJ1-6; DNA: TGTGCCAGCAGCTCCATCACAGGGGTCGGCTCACCCCTCCACTTT; CDR3: CASSSITGVGSPLHF
size: .; V: TRBV7-3; D: .; J: TRBJ2-3; DNA: TGTGCCAGCAGCTTCGGACAGAGCACAGATACGCAGTATTTT; CDR3: CASSFGQSTDTQYF
size: .; V: TRBV28; D: TRBD1; J: TRBJ2-1; DNA: TGTGCCAGCAGTTTTGGGACAGAGTACAATGAGCAGTTCTTC; CDR3: CASSFGTEYNEQFF
size: .; V: TRBV11-3; D: .; J: TRBJ1-2; DNA: TGTGCCAGCAGCTTATGGGGGGGGAGTGGCTATGGCTACACCTTC; CDR3: CASSLWGGSGYGYTF
size: few; V: TRBV29-1; D: .; J: TRBJ2-7; DNA: TGCAGCGTTAAATTTGTAACAGACTACGAGCAGTACTTC; CDR3: CSVKFVTDYEQYF
size: .; V: TRBV15; D: TRBD2; J: TRBJ2-7; DNA: TGTGCCACCAGCACTCGGACTAGCGGGAGATACGAGCAGTACTTC; CDR3: CATSTRTSGRYEQYF
size: once; V: TRBV28; D: TRBD2; J: TRBJ2-5; DNA: TGTGCCAGCGCGGCTAGCGGGAGTGAGACCCAGTACTTC; CDR3: CASAASGSETQYF
size: .; V: TRBV9; D: .; J: TRBJ1-2; DNA: TGTGCCAGCAGCGTAGTCGCTAACTATGGCTACACCTTC; CDR3: CASSVVANYGYTF
size: .; V: TRBV7-6; D: TRBD2; J: TRBJ2-7; DNA: TGTGCCAGCAGCTTACAAGCGGGAGGGAACTTTTACGAGCAGTACTTC; CDR3: CASSLQAGGNFYEQYF
size: .; V: TRBV5-5; D: .; J: TRBJ1-2; DNA: TGTGCCAGCAGCTTGGTAGTCCCTACCTTC; CDR3: CASSLVVPTF
size: once; V: TRBV29-1; D: .; J: TRBJ2-7; DNA: TGCAGCGCCGCACCGGACGGGTCAGGGGTGGTCGAGCAGTACTTC; CDR3: CSAAPDGSGVVEQYF
size: .; V: TRBV7-9; D: .; J: TRBJ2-5; DNA: TGTGCCAGCAGCTTAGTCCCTAGCGACAAAGAGACCCAGTACTTC; CDR3: CASSLVPSDKETQYF
size: .; V: TRBV9; D: TRBD2; J: TRBJ2-5; DNA: TGTGCCAGCAGCGTTCCAGGGACTAAAGAGACCCAGTACTTC; CDR3: CASSVPGTKETQYF
size: .; V: TRBV10-2; D: .; J: TRBJ1-2; DNA: TGCGCCAGCAGTGGTCGGCACTCCTTAGGAGGCTATGGCTACACCTTC; CDR3: CASSGRHSLGGYGYTF
size: .; V: TRBV5-5; D: .; J: TRBJ1-2; DNA: TGTGCCAGCAGCTTGGATCCGGGAACCTATGGCTACACCTTC; CDR3: CASSLDPGTYGYTF
size: .; V: TRBV7-3; D: TRBD1; J: TRBJ1-1; DNA: TGTGCCAGCAGCGGACAGGGAAACACTGAAGCTTTCTTT; CDR3: CASSGQGNTEAFF
size: .; V: TRBV9; D: .; J: TRBJ2-5; DNA: TGTGCCAGCAGCGTAGTAGGCAGGGGTGTAGAGACCCAGTACTTC; CDR3: CASSVVGRGVETQYF
size: .; V: TRBV30; D: .; J: TRBJ2-4; DNA: TGTGCCTGGAGTGTATTGAGGGACATTCAGTACTTC; CDR3: CAWSVLRDIQYF
size: .; V: TRBV5-6; D: TRBD2; J: TRBJ2-1; DNA: TGTGCCAGCAGCTGGGACTACGATTCCTACAATGAGCAGTTCTTC; CDR3: CASSWDYDSYNEQFF
size: .; V: TRBV6-1; D: .; J: TRBJ2-3; DNA: TGTGCCAGCAGTGATCGGGGGAAAAGCACAGATACGCAGTATTTT; CDR3: CASSDRGKSTDTQYF
size: .; V: TRBV5-1; D: TRBD2; J: TRBJ2-1; DNA: TGCGCCAGCAGCGAAATGAAAAGCGGGAGGGGTACGGATGAGCAGTTCTTC; CDR3: CASSEMKSGRGTDEQFF
size: .; V: TRBV7-8; D: TRBD1; J: TRBJ1-5; DNA: TGTGCCAGCAGCTCGTACAGGGGCCCCGAGGTTCCCCAGCATTTT; CDR3: CASSSYRGPEVPQHF
size: .; V: TRBV7-6; D: TRBD2; J: TRBJ2-2; DNA: TGTGCCAGCAGCTTGGGCGGGAGTAACACCGGGGAGCTGTTTTTT; CDR3: CASSLGGSNTGELFF
size: .; V: TRBV28; D: TRBD1; J: TRBJ2-7; DNA: TGTGCCAGCAGTTTACCCGGGACAGGGACTTACGAGCAGTACTTC; CDR3: CASSLPGTGTYEQYF
size: few; V: TRBV5-4; D: TRBD2; J: TRBJ2-7; DNA: TGTGCCAGCAGCGCGGGGGGACGGAGCTCCTACGAGCAGTACTTC; CDR3: CASSAGGRSSYEQYF
size: .; V: TRBV19; D: .; J: TRBJ1-1; DNA: TGTGCCAGTAGTATAGAATCCCGTACTGAAGCTTTCTTT; CDR3: CASSIESRTEAFF
size: .; V: TRBV2; D: TRBD1; J: TRBJ1-1; DNA: TGTGCCAGCAGCGGACAGGGGGCGGACACTGAAGCTTTCTTT; CDR3: CASSGQGADTEAFF
size: few; V: TRBV30; D: .; J: TRBJ1-5; DNA: TGTGCCTGGAGTACCCAGGGTAATCAGCCCCAGCATTTT; CDR3: CAWSTQGNQPQHF